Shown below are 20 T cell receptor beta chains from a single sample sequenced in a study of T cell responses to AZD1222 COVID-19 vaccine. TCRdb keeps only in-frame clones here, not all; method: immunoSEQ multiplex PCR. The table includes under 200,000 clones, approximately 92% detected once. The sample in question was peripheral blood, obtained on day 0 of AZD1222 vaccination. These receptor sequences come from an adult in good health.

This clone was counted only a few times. The CDR3 DNA follows: TGCAGCGTTGTAGGGGTTAACACTGAAGCTTTCTTT. Its translation: CSVVGVNTEAFF. J is TRBJ1-1 and V is TRBV29-1; D perhaps matches TRBD1 (5 bases). V lost 4 bases, J lost 2 bases, and 8 bases lay in between. The CDR3 is 12 residues long. Germline values: CDR1 SQVTM, CDR2 ANQGSEA. The full variable domain, completed using reference TRBV29-1 and TRBJ1-1, is SAVISQKPSRDICQRGTSLTIQCQVDSQVTMMFWYRQQPGQSLTLIATANQGSEATYESGFVIDKFPISRPNLTFSTLTVSNMSPEDSSIYLCSVVGVNTEAFFGQGTRLTVV.

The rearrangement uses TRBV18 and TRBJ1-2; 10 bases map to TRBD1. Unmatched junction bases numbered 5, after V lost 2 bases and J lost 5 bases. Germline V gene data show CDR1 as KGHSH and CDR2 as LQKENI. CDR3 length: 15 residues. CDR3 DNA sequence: TGTGCCAGCTCACCAGAGGGACAGGGGCCGTATGGCTACACCTTC. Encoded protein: CASSPEGQGPYGYTF. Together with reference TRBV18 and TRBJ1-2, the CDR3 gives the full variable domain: NAGVMQNPRHLVRRRGQEARLRCSPMKGHSHVYWYRQLPEEGLKFMVYLQKENIIDESGMPKERFSAEFPKEGPSILRIQQVVRGDSAAYFCASSPEGQGPYGYTFGSGTRLTVV.

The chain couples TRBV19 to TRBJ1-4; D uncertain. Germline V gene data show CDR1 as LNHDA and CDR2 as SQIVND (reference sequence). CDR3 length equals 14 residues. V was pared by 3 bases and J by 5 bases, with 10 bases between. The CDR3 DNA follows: TGTGCCAGTAGTATCGGAACTCTAAATGAAAAACTGTTTTTT. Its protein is CASSIGTLNEKLFF.

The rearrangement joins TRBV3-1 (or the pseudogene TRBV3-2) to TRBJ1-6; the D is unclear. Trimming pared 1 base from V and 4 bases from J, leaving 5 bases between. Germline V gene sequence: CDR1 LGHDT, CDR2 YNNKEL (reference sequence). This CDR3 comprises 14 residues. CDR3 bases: TGTGCCAGCAGCCAAGCGGGTTATAATTCACCCCTCCACTTT. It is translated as CASSQAGYNSPLHF.

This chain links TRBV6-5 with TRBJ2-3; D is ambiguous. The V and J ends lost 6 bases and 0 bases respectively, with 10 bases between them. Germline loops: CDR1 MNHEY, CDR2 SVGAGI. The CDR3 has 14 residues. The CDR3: CASSLSTSTDTQYF. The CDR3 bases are TGTGCCAGCAGCCTCAGTACTAGCACAGATACGCAGTATTTT.

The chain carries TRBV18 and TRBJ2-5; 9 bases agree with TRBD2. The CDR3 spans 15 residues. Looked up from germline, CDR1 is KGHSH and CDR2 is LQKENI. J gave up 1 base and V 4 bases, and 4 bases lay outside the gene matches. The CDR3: CASSRLAAPQETQYF. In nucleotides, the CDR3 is TGTGCCAGCTCACGACTAGCGGCGCCCCAAGAGACCCAGTACTTC. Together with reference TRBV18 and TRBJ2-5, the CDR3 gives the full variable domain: NAGVMQNPRHLVRRRGQEARLRCSPMKGHSHVYWYRQLPEEGLKFMVYLQKENIIDESGMPKERFSAEFPKEGPSILRIQQVVRGDSAAYFCASSRLAAPQETQYFGPGTRLLVL.

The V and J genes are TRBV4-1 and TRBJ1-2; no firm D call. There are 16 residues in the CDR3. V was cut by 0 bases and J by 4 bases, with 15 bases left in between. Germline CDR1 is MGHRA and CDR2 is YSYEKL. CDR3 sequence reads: CASSQDEWASPYGYTF. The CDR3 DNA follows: TGCGCCAGCAGCCAAGACGAGTGGGCATCGCCCTATGGCTACACCTTC.

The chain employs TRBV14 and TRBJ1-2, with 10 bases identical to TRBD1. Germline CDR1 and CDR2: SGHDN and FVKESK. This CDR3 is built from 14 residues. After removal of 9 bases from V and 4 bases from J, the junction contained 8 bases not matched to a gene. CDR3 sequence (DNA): TGTGCCAGTCGCGGACAGGGGGAGCTCTATGGCTACACCTTC. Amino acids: CASRGQGELYGYTF.

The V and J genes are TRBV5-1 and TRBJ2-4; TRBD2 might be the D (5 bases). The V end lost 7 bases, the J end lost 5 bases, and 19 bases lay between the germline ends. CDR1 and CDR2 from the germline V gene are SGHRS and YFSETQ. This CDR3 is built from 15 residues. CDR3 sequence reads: CASSSGGAAENIQYF. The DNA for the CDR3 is TGCGCCAGCTCCTCCGGCGGAGCGGCCGAAAACATTCAGTACTTC.

This chain's CDR3 is CASSIGGSFVAEAFF. In nucleotides, the CDR3 is TGTGCCAGTAGTATAGGGGGTAGTTTTGTTGCTGAAGCTTTCTTT. This chain uses TRBV19 with TRBJ1-1, with no clear D. The CDR3 runs 15 residues. CDR1 and CDR2 from the germline V gene are LNHDA and SQIVND (reference sequence). V lost 1 base to trimming and J lost 6 bases, with 15 bases between them.

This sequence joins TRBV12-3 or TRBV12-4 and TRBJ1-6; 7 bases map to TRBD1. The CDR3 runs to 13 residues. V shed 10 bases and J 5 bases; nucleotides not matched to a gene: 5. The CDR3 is CAIRTGHNSPLHF. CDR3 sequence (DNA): TGTGCCATTCGGACAGGACATAATTCACCCCTCCACTTT.

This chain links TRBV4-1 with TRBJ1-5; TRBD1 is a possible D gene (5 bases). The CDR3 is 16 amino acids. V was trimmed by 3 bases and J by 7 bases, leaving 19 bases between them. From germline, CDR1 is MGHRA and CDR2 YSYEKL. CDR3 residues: CASSHLRDVGGQPQHF. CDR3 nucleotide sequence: TGCGCCAGCAGCCATCTGCGGGACGTCGGTGGACAGCCCCAGCATTTT.

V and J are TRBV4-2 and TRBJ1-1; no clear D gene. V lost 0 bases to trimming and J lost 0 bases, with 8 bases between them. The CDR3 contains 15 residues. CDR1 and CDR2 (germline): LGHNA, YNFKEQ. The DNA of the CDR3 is TGTGCCAGCAGCCAAGATTGGCCGATGAACACTGAAGCTTTCTTT. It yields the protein CASSQDWPMNTEAFF.

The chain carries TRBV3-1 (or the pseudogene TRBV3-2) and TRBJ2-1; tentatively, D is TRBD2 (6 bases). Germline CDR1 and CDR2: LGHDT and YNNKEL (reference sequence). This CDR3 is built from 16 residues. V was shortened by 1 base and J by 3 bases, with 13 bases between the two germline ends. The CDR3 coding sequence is TGTGCCAGCAGCCAAGTATGGGGCGGGGACTACAATGAGCAGTTCTTC. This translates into CASSQVWGGDYNEQFF.

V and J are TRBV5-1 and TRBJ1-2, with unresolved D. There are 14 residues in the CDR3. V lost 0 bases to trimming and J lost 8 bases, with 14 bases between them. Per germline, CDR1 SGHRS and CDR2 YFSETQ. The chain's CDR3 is CASSLGEADRGYTF. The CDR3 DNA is TGCGCCAGCAGCTTGGGTGAGGCCGATCGGGGCTACACCTTC.

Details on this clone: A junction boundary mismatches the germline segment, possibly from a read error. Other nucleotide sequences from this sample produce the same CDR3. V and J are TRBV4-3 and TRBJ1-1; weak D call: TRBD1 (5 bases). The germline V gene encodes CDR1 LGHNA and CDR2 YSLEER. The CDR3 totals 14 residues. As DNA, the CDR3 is TGCGCCAGCAGCCAAACAGGAGGGTACACCGAAGCTTTCTTT. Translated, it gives CASSQTGGYTEAFF.

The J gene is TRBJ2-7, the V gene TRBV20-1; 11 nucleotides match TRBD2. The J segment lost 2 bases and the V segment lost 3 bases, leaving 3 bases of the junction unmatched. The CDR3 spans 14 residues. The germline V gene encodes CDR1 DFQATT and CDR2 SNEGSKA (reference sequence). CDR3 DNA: TGCAGTGCTAGTGCGGGACTAGCGGCCTACGAGCAGTACTTC. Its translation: CSASAGLAAYEQYF.

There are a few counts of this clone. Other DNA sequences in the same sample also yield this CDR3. The DNA for the CDR3 is TGTGCCAGCAGGTCTCGACAGAGTCCCTCCTACGAGCAGTACTTC. Translated, it gives CASRSRQSPSYEQYF. This chain uses TRBV7-8 with TRBJ2-7, with D possibly TRBD1 on 5 matching bases. The CDR3 sequence is 15 residues long. Germline V gives CDR1 SGHVS, CDR2 FQNEAQ. V was trimmed by 6 bases and J by 0 bases, leaving 15 bases between them.

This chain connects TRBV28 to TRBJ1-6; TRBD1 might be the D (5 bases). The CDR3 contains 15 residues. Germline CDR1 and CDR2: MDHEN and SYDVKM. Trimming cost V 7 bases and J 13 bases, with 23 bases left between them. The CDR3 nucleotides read TGTGCCAGCATCCCGGGACCCGGAGCCGGGAGGCCCCTCCACTTT. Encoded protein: CASIPGPGAGRPLHF. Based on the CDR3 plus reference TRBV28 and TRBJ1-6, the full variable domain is DVKVTQSSRYLVKRTGEKVFLECVQDMDHENMFWYRQDPGLGLRLIYFSYDVKMKEKGDIPEGYSVSREKKERFSLILESASTNQTSMYLCASIPGPGAGRPLHFGNGTRLTVT.

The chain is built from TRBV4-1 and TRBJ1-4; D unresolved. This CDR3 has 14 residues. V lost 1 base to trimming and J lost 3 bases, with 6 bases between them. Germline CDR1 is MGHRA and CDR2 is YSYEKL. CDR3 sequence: CASSQGASNEKLFF. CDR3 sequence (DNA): TGCGCCAGCAGCCAAGGGGCGTCTAATGAAAAACTGTTTTTT.